This T cell receptor (beta chain) is from a study of PD-1 blockade in classical Hodgkin lymphoma. Overall study: The patients were dosed with nivolumab 3 mg/kg, infused intravenously every 2 weeks. Study conclusions and caveats: TCR diversity in CD4+, not CD8+, cells rose significantly by C4D1.

The protocol was immunoSEQ multiplex PCR, while the TCRdb copy is restricted to in-frame clones and leaves out a portion. Seen here are 100,000 to 120,000 clones, roughly nine tenths observed once, and the top ten hold less than 20%. Comment on this clone: The antigen remains unidentified.

Every patient experienced relapse after autologous stem cell transplantation, and brentuximab vedotin exposure varied. Best responses were complete response, partial response or progressive disease. Deletions cut 5 bases from V and 2 bases from J, with 7 bases between. This CDR3 region has 12 residues. In germline, CDR1 is SEHNR, CDR2 FQNEAQ (reference sequence). The receptor was isolated from a human donor with classical Hodgkin lymphoma. This material consisted of peripheral blood mononuclear cells (PBMCs), taken before the second cycle of nivolumab. The chain has TRBV7-9 and TRBJ2-7; D uncertain. CDR3: CASSAVTYEQYF. As DNA, the CDR3 is TGTGCCAGCAGCGCCGTCACCTACGAGCAGTACTTC.